A single TCR beta chain is shown here with its context. Its antigen is unidentified. The sample belongs to a study of T-cell memory formation after mild COVID-19. As for the study in general: TCR clusters largely stayed donor specific. Study-wide points: Clones that got smaller from day 15 to 85 had even CD4/CD8, while clones growing later tipped toward CD4+. The SARS-CoV-2 specificity of second-wave clones reaching peak at day 37 remained unverified.

CDR1 and CDR2 from the germline V gene are GTSNPN and SVGIG (reference sequence). The CDR3 sequence is 14 residues long. Trimming removed 3 bases from V and 4 bases from J; junction bases left unmatched: 6. One entry per CDR3 protein results from TCRdb running MiXCR on the 5' RACE reads. The table records roughly 350,000 distinct CDR3 sequences, 28% of them present only once. The TCR sequence derives from an adult woman who had mild COVID-19 (a few samples of this study predate the infection). Cell type and time point are not known. The rearrangement uses TRBV30 and TRBJ2-1; 7 bases fit TRBD1. Sequencing was done on a sample of PBMCs or a T cell subset sorted from them (not recorded which). This CDR3 is CAWSKGGAYNEQFF. The CDR3 nucleotides are TGTGCCTGGAGCAAAGGGGGCGCATACAATGAGCAGTTCTTC.